This TCR beta chain is drawn from a study of cytomegalovirus exposure and HLA in healthy donors. Study-level findings and limits: Specificity of a few CMV-associated chains for CMV antigens was verified in vitro.

Sequenced by immunoSEQ multiplex PCR; TCRdb stores in-frame clones only, minus some. The sample has roughly 79,000 clones; about 92% are singletons. In regard to this clone: What it binds is unknown.

Germline V lookup: CDR1 SGHRS, CDR2 YFSETQ. This CDR3 spans 15 amino acids. After removal of 1 base from V and 4 bases from J, the junction contained 1 base not matched to a gene. Sequencing was performed on PBMCs. This chain uses TRBV5-1 with TRBJ2-1; TRBD2 agrees at 11 bases. The sequence came from a man aged 18 to 29 in good health and CMV-seronegative. CDR3 DNA sequence: TGCGCCAGCAGCTTGACTAGCGGGAGTTACAATGAGCAGTTCTTC. This gives the protein CASSLTSGSYNEQFF.